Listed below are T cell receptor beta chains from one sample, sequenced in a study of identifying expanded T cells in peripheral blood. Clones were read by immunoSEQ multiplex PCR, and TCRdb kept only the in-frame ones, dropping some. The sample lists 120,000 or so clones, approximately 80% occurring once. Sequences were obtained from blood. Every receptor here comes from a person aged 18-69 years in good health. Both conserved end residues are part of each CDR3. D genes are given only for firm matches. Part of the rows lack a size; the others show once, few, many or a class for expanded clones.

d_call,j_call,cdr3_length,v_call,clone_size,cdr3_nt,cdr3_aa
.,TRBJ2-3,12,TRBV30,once,TGTGCCTGGAGGCTGACCGGGAATACGCAGTATTTT,CAWRLTGNTQYF
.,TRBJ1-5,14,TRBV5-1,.,TGCGCCAGCAGGACTGGTACAGGAGATCAGCCCCAGCATTTT,CASRTGTGDQPQHF
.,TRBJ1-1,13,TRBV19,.,TGTGCCAGTAGTATTGACTGGTTCACTGAAGCTTTCTTT,CASSIDWFTEAFF
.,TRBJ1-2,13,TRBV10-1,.,.,CASSTSGNYGYTF
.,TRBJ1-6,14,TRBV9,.,TGTGCCAGCACCGTAGGCGACGGGGCTTCACCCCTCCACTTT,CASTVGDGASPLHF
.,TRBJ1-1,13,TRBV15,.,TGTGCCACCAGCAGAGATCTCGACAGGTCACCTTTCTTT,CATSRDLDRSPFF
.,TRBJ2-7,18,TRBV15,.,TGTGCCACCAGCAGAGCCCCCAGGGGCCCTAACCGGGCCTACGAGCAGTACTTC,CATSRAPRGPNRAYEQYF
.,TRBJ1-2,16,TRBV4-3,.,TGCGCCAGCAGCCAAGATCCCTCGTGGGGTGGAAACGGCTACACCTTC,CASSQDPSWGGNGYTF
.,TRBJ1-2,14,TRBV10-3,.,TGTGCCATCAGTGATCCCCAAATGGACTATGGCTACACCTTC,CAISDPQMDYGYTF
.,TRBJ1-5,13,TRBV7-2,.,TGTGCCAGCAGCTTCCAGGTCAATCAGCCCCAGCATTTT,CASSFQVNQPQHF
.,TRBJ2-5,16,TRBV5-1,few,TGCGCCAGCAGCTTGACAGCGCCGATACTCCAAGAGACCCAGTACTTC,CASSLTAPILQETQYF
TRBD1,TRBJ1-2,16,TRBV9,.,TGTGCCAGCAGCGTAGGGGGCACAGGGGGGAAATATGGCTACACCTTC,CASSVGGTGGKYGYTF
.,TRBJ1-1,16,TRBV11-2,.,TGTGCCAGCAGCTTAGTGGTTCCTCCGCCGAACACTGAAGCTTTCTTT,CASSLVVPPPNTEAFF
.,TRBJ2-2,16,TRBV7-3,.,TGTGCCAGCAGCTTAAGAGGCGTCAGGGGAACCGGGGAGCTGTTTTTT,CASSLRGVRGTGELFF
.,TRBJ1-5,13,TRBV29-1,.,TGCAGCGTTGAAGAGTCATCAGGGGTCACCCAGCATTTT,CSVEESSGVTQHF
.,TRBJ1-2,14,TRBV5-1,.,TGCGCCAGCAGCTTGGAGAACGCCTACTATGGCTACACCTTC,CASSLENAYYGYTF
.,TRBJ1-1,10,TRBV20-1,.,TGCAGTGCTAGGGAAGTTAGGTGGATCTTT,CSAREVRWIF
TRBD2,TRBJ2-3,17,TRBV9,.,TGTGCCAGCAGCGTAACGGTAGGGCGGGGGGCCACAGATACGCAGTATTTT,CASSVTVGRGATDTQYF
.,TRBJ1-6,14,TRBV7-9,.,TGTGCCAGCAGCTTAGCGGACATAAATTCACCCCTCCACTTT,CASSLADINSPLHF
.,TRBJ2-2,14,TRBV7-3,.,TGTGCCAGCAGCCAGGGACAAGTCACCGGGGAGCTGTTTTTT,CASSQGQVTGELFF
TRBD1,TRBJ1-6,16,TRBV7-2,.,TGTGCCAGCAGCTCTGGACAGGGAGGAATAGGATCACCCCTCCACTTT,CASSSGQGGIGSPLHF
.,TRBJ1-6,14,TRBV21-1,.,TGTGCCAGCAGCAAACAGGCGTCACCTTCACCCCTCCACTTT,CASSKQASPSPLHF
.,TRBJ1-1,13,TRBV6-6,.,TGTGCCAGCAGTCCGGGGGCGAACACTGAAGCTTTCTTT,CASSPGANTEAFF
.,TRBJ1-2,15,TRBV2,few,TGTGCCAGCAGTTTGGGGAGCGTGTCTAACTATGGCTACACCTTC,CASSLGSVSNYGYTF